One and the same sample provided the 2 T cell receptor beta chains below, sequenced in a study of blood T cell repertoires in COVID-19. Only in-frame clones appear in the TCRdb table, and some are missing; sequencing was by immunoSEQ multiplex PCR. The table lists fewer than 250,000 clones, around 84% of them singletons. Material: peripheral blood. The source is a man aged 45 to 65 with COVID-19, enrolled during active disease.

The table lists this clone with a count of one. The rearrangement uses TRBV24-1 and TRBJ2-7; TRBD1 is a possible D gene (5 bases). V was clipped by 1 base and J by 4 bases, with 16 bases between them. This CDR3 comprises 16 residues. Germline V gene data show CDR1 as KGHDR and CDR2 as SFDVKD. The chain's CDR3 is CATSDFSGQGTYEQYF. The CDR3 DNA reads as TGTGCCACCAGTGATTTTTCAGGACAAGGAACGTACGAGCAGTACTTC.

This clone has a single count. V is TRBV30 and J is TRBJ1-1, with 7 positions matching TRBD1. CDR3 length: 11 residues. Germline V gives CDR1 GTSNPN, CDR2 SVGIG (reference sequence). V dropped 3 bases and J dropped 6; count of bases not matched to a gene: 1. CDR3 nucleotide sequence: TGTGCCTGGAGCAGGGGGGCTGAAGCTTTCTTT. It translates to CAWSRGAEAFF.